This TCR beta chain stems from a study of blood T cell repertoires in COVID-19. In the study overall: Specimens from acute and convalescent COVID-19 originated in the United States, Italy and Spain.

This CDR3 is 13 amino acids long. CDR1 is KGHSH and CDR2 is LQKENI in the germline V gene. Unmatched junction bases numbered 4, after V lost 3 bases and J lost 10 bases. Clones were sequenced by immunoSEQ multiplex PCR, and TCRdb holds only the in-frame ones, with some missing. The sample has a few hundred thousand clones, roughly nine tenths seen once. In terms of age and location, participants ranged from roughly 18 to 95 years and lived in fewer than 30 US areas. Someone with COVID-19 had been met by exposed participants within 2 weeks before study entry. The chain combines TRBV18 with TRBJ1-2; 11 bases agree with TRBD1. The receptor was isolated from a middle-aged woman who had been exposed to COVID-19. Sequencing was performed on PBMCs or T cells enriched from blood (not recorded which). The CDR3 DNA is TGTGCCAGCTCACCGGCGGGACAGGGGGTCTACACCTTC. Its protein is CASSPAGQGVYTF.